This T cell receptor beta chain came from a study of T cells in Graves' hyperthyroidism and ophthalmopathy (dated by TCRdb to the late 2010s). Broadly, across the study: Peripheral blood samples were taken at the time of initial diagnosis, prior to any treatment. TCR V-J signatures able to tell the groups apart were searched for in a discovery cohort of 90 to 100 patients, of whom around 43 had Graves' ophthalmopathy and roughly 57 had stable Graves' hyperthyroidism. An independent validation cohort of fewer than 20 hyperthyroidism patients and 17 patients who later progressed to ophthalmopathy tested prospective prediction of ophthalmopathy. The 95 to 100 discovery patients were divided at random into training and test sets in a 7:3 ratio. In addition, the study compared T-cell repertoires in thyroid tissue and in blood from a handful of Graves' hyperthyroidism patients. After sampling, hyperthyroidism patients received methimazole starting at 30 mg daily, and ophthalmopathy patients received high-dose intravenous methylprednisolone. The paper describes TCR Vbeta CDR3 sequencing of 135 peripheral blood samples, made up of under 50 ophthalmopathy patients, around 78 hyperthyroidism patients and 17 progressor patients. Overall study results and their limits: Most expanded thyroid clonotypes (frequency above 0.001) were also detected in blood, suggesting blood repertoires may reflect thyroid immune responses. In validation, the model predicted progression to ophthalmopathy with about 71% sensitivity and 72% to 85% specificity, a median of about 6.7 months before onset. Sample size was not statistically predetermined, and investigators were not blinded to group allocation. A 13 V-J signature model separated ophthalmopathy from stable hyperthyroidism, with approximately 86% sensitivity and 81.08% specificity in cross-validation and 80%/75% in testing.

The TCR beta CDR3 regions were amplified from the RNA transcripts. A first-round RT-PCR of the TCR CDR3 used the HTBI primer set with the Qiagen OneStep RT-PCR kit. A second multiplex PCR round built the libraries, followed by size selection and purification. Paired-end sequencing of the libraries was performed with 100 bp reads on an Illumina HiSeq2000. Under the source paper's analysis protocol: SOAPnuke was used to process the raw data, removing reads that contained adapters or uncalled bases, had a mean Phred below 15, or lacked an exact match to the constant primer or identifier. High-quality paired reads were merged using COPE v1.2.5, and each unique nucleotide sequence was defined as a clonotype. MiTCR v1.1 was used to align the clonotypes against IMGT TRBV, TRBD and TRBJ reference segments. The analysis included only V-J combinations with a frequency above 0.0001, which together covered approximately 99% of the repertoires. A TCS score was defined as the ratio between F50 (clonal expansion) and ExV (chaos), using BLOSUM62-based TCRdist between CDR3 peptides within each V-J. Welch's t-statistics and random forest reduced roughly 540 V-J features to 13, which were used in a naive Bayes classifier (R e1071). Using fastp at Q25 and MiXCR, TCRdb reprocessed the public reads and kept productive beta chains. Duplicate CDR3 protein sequences are folded into a single record with the most common DNA and genes. The V and J calls shown here were made by TCRdb, not taken from the authors' results. The sample profile shows hundreds of thousands of distinct CDR3 sequences; roughly an eighth of them were found once. The ten top clones hold approximately 35% of the sample.

Ophthalmopathy patients had moderately to severely active disease, with a Clinical Activity Score of 3 or more, a NOSPECS grade of 4 or more, and a disease duration of less than 3 months. Exclusion was applied to patients with uncontrolled infections, other autoimmune diseases, pregnancy or lactation. Diagnoses were based on clinical symptoms, serum thyroxine and TRAb, thyroid ultrasound and orbital computed tomography. Ficoll-Paque density gradient centrifugation was used to isolate PBMCs from around 10 ml of fresh peripheral blood. Trizol reagent was used to extract total RNA, and RNA quality was then checked on an Agilent 2100 Bioanalyzer. The CDR3 measures 18 amino acids from cysteine to phenylalanine. Solely the CDR3 DNA is kept, with 54 bases framed from the first base. CDR1 LGHDT and CDR2 YNNKEL are derived from the germline V gene (reference sequence). Trimmed from V: 5 bases; trimmed from J: 2 bases; junction bases lacking a gene match: 12.

In the case of this clonotype: Its antigen is not yet known. No clone much larger than this one lies a single base away; base qualities are absent.

The TCR originated in a woman between 40 and 50 years old with Graves' ophthalmopathy. The sample comprised blood. The chain is made from TRBV3-1 and TRBJ2-3; TRBD2 aligns with 11 central bases. The CDR3 loop reads CASSEGLAGESHTDTQYF. At the DNA level, the sequence is TGTGCCAGCAGCGAAGGACTAGCGGGCGAAAGTCACACAGATACGCAGTATTTT.